One and the same sample provided the 24 T cell receptor beta chains below, sequenced in a study of blood T cell repertoires in COVID-19. TCRdb's copy holds only in-frame clones and misses some; the assay was immunoSEQ multiplex PCR. This repertoire shows about 98,000 clones, under 85% found once; its top ten account for roughly a quarter. Sequences were obtained from peripheral blood. All receptors derive from a man aged 65 to 85 with acute or convalescent COVID-19.

This clone was recorded many times. J is TRBJ2-7 and V is TRBV6-1, with D tentatively TRBD2 (6 bases). The CDR3 is 16 residues long. The V gene's germline CDR1 is MNHNS and CDR2 SASEGT. V lost 4 bases and J lost 0, with 16 bases in between. CDR3: CASSGLRETSSYEQYF. The CDR3 nucleotides read TGTGCCAGCAGTGGTCTTCGGGAGACCTCCTCCTACGAGCAGTACTTC.

The rearrangement uses TRBV27 and TRBJ2-6; D not resolved. V was trimmed by 4 bases and J by 4 bases, leaving 11 bases between them. Germline V gene sequence: CDR1 MNHEY, CDR2 SMNVEV (reference sequence). This CDR3 has 15 residues. In DNA, the CDR3 is TGTGCCAGCAGTTCTACCCTGAGAGGGGCCAACGTCCTGACTTTC. Amino acids: CASSSTLRGANVLTF.

In its sample, this clone was seen a few times. This chain joins TRBV14 and TRBJ2-7; the match to TRBD2 covers 9 bases. Germline V gives CDR1 SGHDN, CDR2 FVKESK. This CDR3 has 14 residues. Trimming removed 1 base from V and 4 bases from J; junction bases left unmatched: 2. CDR3 loop: CASSQGLAVYEQYF. The CDR3 nucleotides read TGTGCCAGCAGCCAAGGACTAGCGGTTTACGAGCAGTACTTC.

The V gene is TRBV29-1, the J gene TRBJ1-3; no clear D. The CDR3 contains 12 residues. CDR1 and CDR2 (germline): SQVTM, ANQGSEA. V was shortened by 3 bases and J by 4 bases, with 7 bases between the two germline ends. The CDR3 sequence is CSVELSGNTIYF. The CDR3 DNA is TGCAGCGTTGAGTTATCGGGAAACACCATATATTTT.

This chain links TRBV18 with TRBJ2-7, with 7 bases lining up with TRBD2. With 5 bases clipped from V and 3 bases from J, the junction kept 10 bases outside the gene matches. This CDR3 comprises 15 residues. Germline CDR1 and CDR2: KGHSH and LQKENI. The CDR3 DNA reads as TGTGCCAGCTCAACTACTAGCGACCCTCTCTACGAGCAGTACTTC. This codes for CASSTTSDPLYEQYF.

V usage is TRBV14 and J usage is TRBJ2-5; 9 bases agree with TRBD2. Trimming at V came to 3 bases and at J to 5 bases, leaving 13 bases not matched to a gene. CDR1 is SGHDN and CDR2 is FVKESK in the germline V gene. There are 17 residues in the CDR3. This chain's CDR3 is CASSQGQRTSVRETQYF. In DNA form, the CDR3 reads TGTGCCAGCAGCCAGGGACAGCGGACTAGCGTTAGGGAGACCCAGTACTTC.

This clone was detected only a few times. The V and J genes are TRBV5-1 and TRBJ2-1; 10 bases agree with TRBD2. CDR1 is SGHRS, CDR2 YFSETQ, per germline. CDR3 size: 20 residues. V shed 4 bases and J 6 bases; nucleotides not matched to a gene: 22. CDR3 nucleotides: TGCGCCAGCAGCCCGGGACGGTGGGTGGCCGGACTAGCGGACTCCAATGAGCAGTTCTTC. Translating gives CASSPGRWVAGLADSNEQFF.

The chain combines TRBV4-1 with TRBJ2-3; no clear D gene. The CDR3 has 16 amino acids. Trimming removed 5 bases at V and 5 bases at J, with 20 bases between. Germline V lookup: CDR1 MGHRA, CDR2 YSYEKL. CDR3 residues: CASSSRSPALGDTQYF. Written as DNA, the CDR3 is TGCGCCAGCAGCTCTCGTAGCCCGGCCCTAGGAGATACGCAGTATTTT.

The chain combines TRBV2 with TRBJ2-1; 7 nucleotides align to TRBD1. V trimming: 4 bases; J trimming: 0 bases; junction bases outside the gene matches: 6. Germline V gene data show CDR1 as SNHLY and CDR2 as FYNNEI. The CDR3 has 16 amino acids. CDR3 bases: TGTGCCAGCAGTGGACAGGGCCCTAGCTCCTACAATGAGCAGTTCTTC. Translation gives CASSGQGPSSYNEQFF. Full variable domain (remainder filled in from reference TRBV2 and TRBJ2-1): EPEVTQTPSHQVTQMGQEVILRCVPISNHLYFYWYRQILGQKVEFLVSFYNNEISEKSEIFDDQFSVERPDGSNFTLKIRSTKLEDSAMYFCASSGQGPSSYNEQFFGPGTRLTVL.

This sequence joins TRBV6-2 or TRBV6-3 and TRBJ2-5; the match to TRBD1 covers 9 bases. There are 14 residues in the CDR3. Germline trimming cut 4 bases from V and 5 bases from J; bases unmatched to any gene: 5. The V gene's germline CDR1 is MNHEY and CDR2 SVGEGT. CDR3 loop: CASSFTGGSETQYF. As DNA, the CDR3 is TGTGCCAGCAGTTTCACAGGGGGCTCGGAGACCCAGTACTTC.

The chain combines TRBV5-1 with TRBJ2-6; 7 bases agree with TRBD1. Germline CDR1 is SGHRS and CDR2 is YFSETQ. The CDR3 is made up of 16 amino acids. V lost 5 bases to trimming and J lost 3 bases; unmatched junction nucleotides: 8. Here the CDR3 reads CASRSAGGIGANVLTF. The DNA of the CDR3 is TGCGCCAGCAGGTCGGCAGGGGGTATTGGGGCCAACGTCCTGACTTTC. The full variable domain, rest sourced from reference TRBV5-1 and TRBJ2-6, is KAGVTQTPRYLIKTRGQQVTLSCSPISGHRSVSWYQQTPGQGLQFLFEYFSETQRNKGNFPGRFSGRQFSNSRSEMNVSTLELGDSALYLCASRSAGGIGANVLTFGAGSRLTVL.

The chain carries TRBV18 and TRBJ2-1; D gene ambiguous. The CDR3 contains 16 residues. Germline CDR1 KGHSH, CDR2 LQKENI. Trimming stripped 6 bases from V and 1 base from J, with 16 bases between. The CDR3 DNA follows: TGTGCCAGCTCGCCCCCCGACTTCATATCCTACAATGAGCAGTTCTTC. Protein: CASSPPDFISYNEQFF.

This sequence joins TRBV5-4 and TRBJ1-2; possibly TRBD1 for D (6 bases). V lost 1 base and J 0 bases, leaving 13 bases between the germline ends. Looked up from germline, CDR1 is SGHNT and CDR2 is YYREEE (reference sequence). The CDR3 is 16 amino acids. The CDR3 sequence is CASSLSLQGPNYGYTF. CDR3 bases: TGTGCCAGCAGCTTGTCTCTACAGGGCCCTAACTATGGCTACACCTTC.

The J gene is TRBJ2-7, the V gene TRBV5-1, with a weak D call TRBD1 (6 bases). The CDR3 length is 14 residues. Trimming took 0 bases from V and 7 from J, leaving 14 bases between them. CDR1 SGHRS and CDR2 YFSETQ come from the germline V gene. The CDR3 loop reads CASSLVSTQGEQYF. The CDR3 bases are TGCGCCAGCAGCTTGGTATCTACCCAGGGGGAGCAGTACTTC.

This clone was detected only once. The chain employs TRBV4-1 and TRBJ1-2; D gene unclear. CDR1 and CDR2 from the germline V gene are MGHRA and YSYEKL. CDR3 length: 15 residues. The V end lost 1 base, the J end lost 3 bases, and 12 bases lay between the germline ends. The CDR3 protein is CASSQVARGDYGYTF. Here the CDR3 DNA reads TGCGCCAGCAGCCAAGTGGCTAGAGGAGACTATGGCTACACCTTC.

The chain joins TRBV18 to TRBJ2-1; D uncertain. CDR1 and CDR2 from the germline V gene are KGHSH and LQKENI. Trimming removed 3 bases at V and 4 bases at J, with 4 bases between. There are 12 residues in the CDR3. The CDR3 protein is CASSPEYNEQFF. In DNA form, the CDR3 reads TGTGCCAGCTCACCGGAGTACAATGAGCAGTTCTTC.

The chain has TRBV11-2 and TRBJ2-7, with D unresolved. The CDR3 extends over 13 amino acids. The germline V gene encodes CDR1 SGHAT and CDR2 FQNNGV. V shed 7 bases and J shed 7 bases, with 17 bases lying between them. CDR3 residues: CASTVGRNFEQYF. The CDR3 DNA is TGTGCCAGCACGGTAGGCAGGAACTTTGAGCAGTACTTC.

CDR3 nucleotide sequence: TGCGCCAGCAGCTTGGGGCCAGGGGGCGACTACGAGCAGTACTTC. It specifies CASSLGPGGDYEQYF. The V and J genes are TRBV5-1 and TRBJ2-7, with 8 nucleotides matching TRBD1. Germline V gene data show CDR1 as SGHRS and CDR2 as YFSETQ. The CDR3 has 15 residues. V was pared by 0 bases and J by 3 bases, with 5 bases of the junction left unmatched.

J is TRBJ2-1 and V is TRBV28; 7 bases are a match to TRBD2. The CDR3 has 15 amino acids. Germline V gene sequence: CDR1 MDHEN, CDR2 SYDVKM. V trimming: 5 bases; J trimming: 10 bases; junction bases outside the gene matches: 14. The CDR3 nucleotides are TGTGCCAGCAGTCTCCCGGATAGCGGGTCGGGCGAGCAGTTCTTC. This gives the protein CASSLPDSGSGEQFF.

J is TRBJ2-1 and V is TRBV27; 8 bases are a match to TRBD1. There are 16 residues in the CDR3. V was pared by 4 bases and J by 4 bases, with 9 bases of the junction left unmatched. Germline CDR1 reads MNHEY; CDR2 reads SMNVEV (reference sequence). CDR3 nucleotides: TGTGCCAGCAGTTCTCGAGGGACAGGACAATACAATGAGCAGTTCTTC. Translated: CASSSRGTGQYNEQFF.

In regard to this clone: Distinct nucleotide sequences in the sample also encode this CDR3. DNA for the CDR3: TGTGCCAGTAGTATAGGCACTCGAAGCAATCAGCCCCAGCATTTT. It codes for CASSIGTRSNQPQHF. This chain joins TRBV19 and TRBJ1-5; unclear D gene. Germline V gene data show CDR1 as LNHDA and CDR2 as SQIVND (reference sequence). This CDR3 is built from 15 residues. Trimming left V 1 base short and J 1 base short, with 8 bases between.

V usage is TRBV6-5 and J usage is TRBJ1-5, with D tentatively TRBD1 (5 bases). Per germline, CDR1 MNHEY and CDR2 SVGAGI. The CDR3 totals 15 residues. V was clipped by 0 bases and J by 7 bases, with 13 bases between them. CDR3 DNA sequence: TGTGCCAGCAGTTACTCGAGGCAGGGCGACCAGCCCCAGCATTTT. As protein: CASSYSRQGDQPQHF.

This clone is a singleton in its sample. The genes are TRBV6-6 and TRBJ2-5, with TRBD1 as a possible D gene (6 bases). The V gene lost 7 bases and the J gene lost 3 bases, with 15 bases spanning the gap. This CDR3 is 14 amino acids long. From germline, CDR1 is MNHNY and CDR2 SVGAGI (reference sequence). The CDR3 DNA reads as TGTGCCAGCACCCCAGGGGCTGCCGAAGAGACCCAGTACTTC. It encodes CASTPGAAEETQYF.

The chain has TRBV5-1 and TRBJ1-1, with unresolved D. V was shortened by 0 bases and J by 4 bases, with 10 bases between the two germline ends. In germline, CDR1 is SGHRS, CDR2 YFSETQ. The CDR3 sequence is 14 residues long. The CDR3 coding sequence is TGCGCCAGCAGCTTGGAAGAAGTCGGCACTGAAGCTTTCTTT. Its translation is CASSLEEVGTEAFF.